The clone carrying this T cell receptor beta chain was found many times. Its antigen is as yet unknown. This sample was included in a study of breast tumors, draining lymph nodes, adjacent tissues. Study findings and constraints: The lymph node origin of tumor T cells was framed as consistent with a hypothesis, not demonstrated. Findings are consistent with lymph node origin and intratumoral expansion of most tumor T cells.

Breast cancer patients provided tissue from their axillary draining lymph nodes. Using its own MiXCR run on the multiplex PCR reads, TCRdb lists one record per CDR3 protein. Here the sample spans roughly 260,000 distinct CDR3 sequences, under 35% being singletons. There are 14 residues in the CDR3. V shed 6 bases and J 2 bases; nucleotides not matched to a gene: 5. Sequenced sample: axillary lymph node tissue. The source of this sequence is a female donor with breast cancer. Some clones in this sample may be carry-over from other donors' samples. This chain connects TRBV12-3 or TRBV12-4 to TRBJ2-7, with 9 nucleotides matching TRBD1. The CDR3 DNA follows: TGTGCCAGCAGACAGGGGGCGTCTACCTACGAGCAGTACTTC. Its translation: CASRQGASTYEQYF.